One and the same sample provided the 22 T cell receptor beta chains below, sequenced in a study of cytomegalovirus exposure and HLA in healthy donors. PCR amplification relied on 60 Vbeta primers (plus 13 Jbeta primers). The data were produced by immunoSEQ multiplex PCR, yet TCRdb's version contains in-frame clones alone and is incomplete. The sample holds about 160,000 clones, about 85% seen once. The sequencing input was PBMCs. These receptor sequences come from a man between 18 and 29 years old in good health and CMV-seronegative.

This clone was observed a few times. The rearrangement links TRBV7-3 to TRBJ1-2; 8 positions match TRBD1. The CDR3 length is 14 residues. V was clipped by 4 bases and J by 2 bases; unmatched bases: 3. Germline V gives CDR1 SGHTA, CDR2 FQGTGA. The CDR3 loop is CASSYGQGNYGYTF. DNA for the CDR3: TGTGCCAGCAGCTACGGACAGGGCAACTATGGCTACACCTTC.

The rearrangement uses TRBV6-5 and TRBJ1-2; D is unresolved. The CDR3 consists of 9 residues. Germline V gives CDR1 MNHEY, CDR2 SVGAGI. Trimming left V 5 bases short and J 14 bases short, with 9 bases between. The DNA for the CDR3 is TGTGCCAGCAGTGACTTCCTAACCTTC. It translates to CASSDFLTF.

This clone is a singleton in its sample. CDR3 residues: CASRQDLNTEAFF. CDR3 DNA: TGTGCCAGCAGACAGGACCTGAACACTGAAGCTTTCTTT. This chain joins TRBV6-5 and TRBJ1-1; a possible D gene is TRBD1 (5 bases). V was clipped by 6 bases and J by 0 bases, with 8 bases between them. Germline loops: CDR1 MNHEY, CDR2 SVGAGI. CDR3 length: 13 amino acids.

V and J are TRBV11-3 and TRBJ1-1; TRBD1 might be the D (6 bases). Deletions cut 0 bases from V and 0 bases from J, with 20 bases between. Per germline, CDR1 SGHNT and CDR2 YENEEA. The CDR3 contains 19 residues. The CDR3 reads CASSLDRFRRQGMNTEAFF. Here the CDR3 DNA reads TGTGCCAGCAGCTTAGATCGGTTTAGACGGCAGGGGATGAACACTGAAGCTTTCTTT. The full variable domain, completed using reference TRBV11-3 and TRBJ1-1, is EAGVVQSPRYKIIEKKQPVAFWCNPISGHNTLYWYLQNLGQGPELLIRYENEEAVDDSQLPKDRFSAERLKGVDSTLKIQPAELGDSAVYLCASSLDRFRRQGMNTEAFFGQGTRLTVV.

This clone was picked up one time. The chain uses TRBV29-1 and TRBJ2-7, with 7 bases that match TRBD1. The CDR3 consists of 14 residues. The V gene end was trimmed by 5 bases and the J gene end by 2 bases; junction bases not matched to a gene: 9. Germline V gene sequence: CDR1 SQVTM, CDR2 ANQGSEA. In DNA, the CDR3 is TGCAGCGTTCACGACAGGGAGCCCCCCTACGAGCAGTACTTC. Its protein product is CSVHDREPPYEQYF.

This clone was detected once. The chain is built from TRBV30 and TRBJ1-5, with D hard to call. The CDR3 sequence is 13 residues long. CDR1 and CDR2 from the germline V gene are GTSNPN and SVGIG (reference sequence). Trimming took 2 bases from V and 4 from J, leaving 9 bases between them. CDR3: CAWSSQSNQPQHF. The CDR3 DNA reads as TGTGCCTGGAGTAGTCAGTCTAATCAGCCCCAGCATTTT. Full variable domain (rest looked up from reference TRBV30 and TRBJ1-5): SQTIHQWPATLVQPVGSPLSLECTVEGTSNPNLYWYRQAAGRGLQLLFYSVGIGQISSEVPQNLSASRPQDRQFILSSKKLLLSDSGFYLCAWSSQSNQPQHFGDGTRLSIL.

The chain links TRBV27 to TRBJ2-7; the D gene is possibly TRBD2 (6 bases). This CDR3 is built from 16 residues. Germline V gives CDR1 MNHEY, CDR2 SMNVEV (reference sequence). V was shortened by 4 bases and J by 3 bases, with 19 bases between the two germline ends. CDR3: CASSSPGRSLYYEQYF. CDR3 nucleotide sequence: TGTGCCAGCAGTTCCCCTGGGAGGAGCTTATACTACGAGCAGTACTTC.

This CDR3 reads CASSQSRDSYEQYF. The CDR3 DNA reads TGCGCCAGCAGTCAATCGCGGGACTCCTACGAGCAGTACTTC. The chain couples TRBV23-1 to TRBJ2-7; weak D call: TRBD2 (6 bases). TRBV23-1 is flagged as an ORF with uncertain function. The V end lost 0 bases, the J end lost 0 bases, and 6 bases lay between the germline ends. The CDR3 is made up of 14 amino acids.

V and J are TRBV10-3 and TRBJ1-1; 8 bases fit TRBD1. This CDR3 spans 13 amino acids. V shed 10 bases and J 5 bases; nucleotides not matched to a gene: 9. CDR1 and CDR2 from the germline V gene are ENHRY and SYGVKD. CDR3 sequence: CATQDRAGTEAFF. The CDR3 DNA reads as TGTGCCACCCAGGACAGGGCTGGTACTGAAGCTTTCTTT.

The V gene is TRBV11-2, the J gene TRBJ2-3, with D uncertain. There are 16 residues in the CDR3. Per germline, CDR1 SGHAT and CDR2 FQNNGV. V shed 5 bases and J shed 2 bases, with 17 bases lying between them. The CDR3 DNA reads TGTGCCAGCAGCCTCCCCTTTGGGCCCTCCACAGATACGCAGTATTTT. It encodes CASSLPFGPSTDTQYF.

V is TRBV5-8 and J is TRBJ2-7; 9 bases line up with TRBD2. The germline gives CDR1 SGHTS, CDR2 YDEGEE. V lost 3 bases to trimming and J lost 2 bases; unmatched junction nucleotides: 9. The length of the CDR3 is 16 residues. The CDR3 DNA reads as TGTGCCAGCAGCTGGCTAAAGACTAGCGGAACCTACGAGCAGTACTTC. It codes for CASSWLKTSGTYEQYF.

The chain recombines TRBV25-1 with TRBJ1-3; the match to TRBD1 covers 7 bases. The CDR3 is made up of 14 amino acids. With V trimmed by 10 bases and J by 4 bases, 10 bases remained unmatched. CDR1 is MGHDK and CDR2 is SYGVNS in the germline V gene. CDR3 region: CATQTGPAGNTIYF. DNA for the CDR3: TGTGCCACCCAGACAGGGCCAGCCGGAAACACCATATATTTT.

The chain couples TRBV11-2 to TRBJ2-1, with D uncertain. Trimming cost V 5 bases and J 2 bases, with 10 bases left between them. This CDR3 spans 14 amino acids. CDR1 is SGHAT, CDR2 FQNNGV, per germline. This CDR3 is CASSPFIAYNEQFF. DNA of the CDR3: TGTGCCAGCAGCCCCTTTATTGCCTACAATGAGCAGTTCTTC.

The DNA for the CDR3 is TGTGCCAGCTCACCCTCCGGGGGACTCGATGGCTACACCTTC. Its translation is CASSPSGGLDGYTF. V and J are TRBV18 and TRBJ1-2, with D possibly TRBD1 on 5 matching bases. The CDR3 consists of 14 residues. CDR1 is KGHSH, CDR2 LQKENI, per germline. V was trimmed by 3 bases and J by 6 bases, leaving 14 bases between them.

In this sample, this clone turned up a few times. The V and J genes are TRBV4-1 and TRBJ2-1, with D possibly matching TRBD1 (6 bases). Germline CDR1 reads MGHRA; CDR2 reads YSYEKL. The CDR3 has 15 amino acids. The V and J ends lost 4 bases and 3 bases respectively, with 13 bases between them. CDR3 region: CASSLSGVGYNEQFF. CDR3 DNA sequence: TGCGCCAGCAGCCTCTCAGGGGTGGGCTACAATGAGCAGTTCTTC.

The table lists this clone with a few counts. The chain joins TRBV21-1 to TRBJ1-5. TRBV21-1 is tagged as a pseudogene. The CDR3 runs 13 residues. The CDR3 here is CASRKESNQPQHF. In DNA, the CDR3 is TGTGCCAGCAGGAAGGAGAGCAATCAGCCCCAGCATTTT.

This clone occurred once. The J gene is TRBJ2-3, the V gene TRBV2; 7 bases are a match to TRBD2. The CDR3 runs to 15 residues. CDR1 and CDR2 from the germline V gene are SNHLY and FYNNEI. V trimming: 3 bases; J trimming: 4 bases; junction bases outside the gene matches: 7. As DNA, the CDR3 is TGTGCCAGCAGTGAGGGTGGGAGGGCCTCAGATACGCAGTATTTT. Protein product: CASSEGGRASDTQYF.

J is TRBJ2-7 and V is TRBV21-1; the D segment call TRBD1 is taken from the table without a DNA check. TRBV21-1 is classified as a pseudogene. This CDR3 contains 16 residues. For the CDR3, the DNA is TGTGCCAGCAGCAACTCCCGGACAGGGCACAGATACGAGCAGTACTTC. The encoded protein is CASSNSRTGHRYEQYF.

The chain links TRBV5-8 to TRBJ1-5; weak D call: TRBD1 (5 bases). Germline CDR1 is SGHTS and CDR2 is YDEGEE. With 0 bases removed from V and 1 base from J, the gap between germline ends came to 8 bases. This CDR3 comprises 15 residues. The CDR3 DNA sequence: TGTGCCAGCAGCTTGGTTGGGGGGAGCAATCAGCCCCAGCATTTT. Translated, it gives CASSLVGGSNQPQHF.

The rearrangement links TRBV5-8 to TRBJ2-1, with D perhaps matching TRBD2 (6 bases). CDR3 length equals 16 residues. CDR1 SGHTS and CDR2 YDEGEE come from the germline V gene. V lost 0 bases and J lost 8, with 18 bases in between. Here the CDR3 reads CASSLGLGGKLDEQFF. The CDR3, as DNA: TGTGCCAGCAGCTTGGGGTTGGGGGGTAAGTTGGATGAGCAGTTCTTC.

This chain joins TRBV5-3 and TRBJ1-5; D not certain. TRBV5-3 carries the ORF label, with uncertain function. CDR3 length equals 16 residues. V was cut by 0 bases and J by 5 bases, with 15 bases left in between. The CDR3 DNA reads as TGTGCCAGAAGCTTGGACTGTCCCGGCGGGCATCAGCCCCAGCATTTT. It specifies CARSLDCPGGHQPQHF.

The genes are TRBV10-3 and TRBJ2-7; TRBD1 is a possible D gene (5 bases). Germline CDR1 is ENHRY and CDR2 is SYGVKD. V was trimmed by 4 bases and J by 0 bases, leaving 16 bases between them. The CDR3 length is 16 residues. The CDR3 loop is CAISGEGRVSSYEQYF. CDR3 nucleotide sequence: TGTGCCATCAGTGGAGAAGGCAGGGTGAGCTCCTACGAGCAGTACTTC.